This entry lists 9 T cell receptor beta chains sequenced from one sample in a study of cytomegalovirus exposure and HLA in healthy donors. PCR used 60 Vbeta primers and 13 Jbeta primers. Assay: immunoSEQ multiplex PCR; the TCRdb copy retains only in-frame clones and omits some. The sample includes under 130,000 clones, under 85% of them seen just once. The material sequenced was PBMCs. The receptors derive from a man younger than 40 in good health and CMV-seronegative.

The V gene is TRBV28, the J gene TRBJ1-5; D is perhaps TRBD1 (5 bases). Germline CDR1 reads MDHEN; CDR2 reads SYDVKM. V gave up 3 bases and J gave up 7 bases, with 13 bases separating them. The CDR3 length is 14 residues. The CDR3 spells CASSFEGAEQPQHF. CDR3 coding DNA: TGTGCCAGCAGTTTTGAAGGGGCGGAGCAGCCCCAGCATTTT.

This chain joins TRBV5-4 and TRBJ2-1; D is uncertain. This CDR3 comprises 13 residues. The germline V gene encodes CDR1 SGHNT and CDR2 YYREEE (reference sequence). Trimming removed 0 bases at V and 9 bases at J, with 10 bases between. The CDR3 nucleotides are TGTGCCAGCAGCTTGGGAGGCTCCTTTGAGCAGTTCTTC. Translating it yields CASSLGGSFEQFF.

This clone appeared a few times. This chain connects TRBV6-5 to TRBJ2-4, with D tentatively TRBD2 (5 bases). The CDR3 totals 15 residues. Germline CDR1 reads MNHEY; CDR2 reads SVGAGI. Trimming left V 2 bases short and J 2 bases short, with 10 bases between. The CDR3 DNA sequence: TGTGCCAGCAGTTACACAACGGGGACCAAAAACATTCAGTACTTC. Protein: CASSYTTGTKNIQYF.

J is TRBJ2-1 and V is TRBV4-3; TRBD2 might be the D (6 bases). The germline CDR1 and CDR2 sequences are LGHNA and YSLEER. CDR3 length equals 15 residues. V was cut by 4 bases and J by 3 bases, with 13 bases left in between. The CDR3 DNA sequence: TGCGCCAGCAGCCGGCTGGCGGGGAACTACAATGAGCAGTTCTTC. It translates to CASSRLAGNYNEQFF.

The CDR3 region has the DNA TGTGCCAGCAGCAAGGGACAACCACGCACAGATACGCAGTATTTT. Its protein product is CASSKGQPRTDTQYF. The rearrangement links TRBV21-1 to TRBJ2-3; TRBD1 is the table's D call and was not checked against the DNA. TRBV21-1 has pseudogene status. The length of the CDR3 is 15 residues.

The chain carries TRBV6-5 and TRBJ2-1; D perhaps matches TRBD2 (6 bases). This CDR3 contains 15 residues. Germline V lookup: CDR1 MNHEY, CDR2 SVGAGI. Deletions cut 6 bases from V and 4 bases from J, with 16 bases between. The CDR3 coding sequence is TGTGCCAGCAGCCTAAACTCACTAGCTTACAATGAGCAGTTCTTC. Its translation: CASSLNSLAYNEQFF.

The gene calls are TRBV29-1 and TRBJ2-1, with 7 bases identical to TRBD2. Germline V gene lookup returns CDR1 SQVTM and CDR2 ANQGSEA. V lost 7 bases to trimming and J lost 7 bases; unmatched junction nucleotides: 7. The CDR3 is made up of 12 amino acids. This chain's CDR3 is CSGRGNRNEQFF. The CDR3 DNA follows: TGCAGCGGGCGGGGGAATAGGAATGAGCAGTTCTTC.

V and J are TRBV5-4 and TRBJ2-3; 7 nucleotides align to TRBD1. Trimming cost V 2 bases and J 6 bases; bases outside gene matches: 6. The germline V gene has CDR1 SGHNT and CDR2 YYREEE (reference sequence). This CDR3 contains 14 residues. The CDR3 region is CASSLDRVADTQYF. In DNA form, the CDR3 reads TGTGCCAGCAGCTTAGACAGGGTCGCGGATACGCAGTATTTT.

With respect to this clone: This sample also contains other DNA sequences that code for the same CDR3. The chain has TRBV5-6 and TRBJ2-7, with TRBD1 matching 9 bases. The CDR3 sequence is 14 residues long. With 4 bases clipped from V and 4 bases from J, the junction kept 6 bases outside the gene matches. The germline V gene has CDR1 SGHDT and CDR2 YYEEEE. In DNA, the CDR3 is TGTGCCAGCAGCCCCGGGACAGGGTCGTACGAGCAGTACTTC. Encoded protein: CASSPGTGSYEQYF.